The present T cell receptor (beta chain) was sequenced within a study of blood T cell repertoires in COVID-19. Study-wide context: Acute-phase and convalescent COVID-19 samples originated in the United States, Italy and Spain.

From germline, CDR1 is LNHDA and CDR2 SQIVND (reference sequence). The CDR3 has 15 residues. J lost 2 bases, V lost 5 bases, and 9 bases had no gene match. Grouping used clinical history reported by participants in a survey and questionnaire. Method: immunoSEQ multiplex PCR; TCRdb's copy keeps in-frame clones and lacks some. The repertoire holds 400,000 to 450,000 clones, with 75% to 90% as singletons. Sequenced sample: PBMCs or T cells enriched from blood (not recorded which). This clonotype was sampled from a man aged 25 to 45 who had recovered from COVID-19. The genes are TRBV19 and TRBJ2-7; 7 nucleotides agree with TRBD1. In DNA, the CDR3 is TGTGCCAGTAGTCCCGAGACAGGGTCCCCCTACGAGCAGTACTTC. Translating it yields CASSPETGSPYEQYF.